Below are 26 T cell receptor beta chains sequenced from a single sample in a study of human thymus T cells. Resections were taken during corrective heart surgery, and the thymus tissue came from these. TCRdb's copy holds only in-frame clones and misses some; the assay was immunoSEQ multiplex PCR. The sample holds 60,000 to 75,000 clones, approximately 95% seen once. Sequenced: thymus tissue. Every receptor here comes from a girl under two years old with a congenital heart defect but otherwise immunologically healthy.

V gene TRBV27 combines with J gene TRBJ2-1; 8 positions match TRBD1. Germline CDR1 is MNHEY and CDR2 is SMNVEV (reference sequence). V lost 8 bases to trimming and J lost 5 bases; unmatched junction nucleotides: 20. CDR3 length: 18 residues. The CDR3 is CASALSPIDRGWDNEQFF. Written as DNA, the CDR3 is TGTGCCAGCGCACTTTCTCCTATCGACAGGGGATGGGACAATGAGCAGTTCTTC.

The J gene is TRBJ1-1, the V gene TRBV11-1, with TRBD1 as a possible D gene (6 bases). Germline lookup yields CDR1 SGHAT and CDR2 FQDESV (reference sequence). The CDR3 spans 18 residues. Trimming took off 5 bases at V and 5 bases at J, with 27 bases between the two ends. The CDR3 sequence is CASSPPLGGAASITEAFF. CDR3 nucleotides: TGTGCCAGCAGCCCGCCGCTCGGGGGGGCCGCGAGTATTACTGAAGCTTTCTTT.

This chain joins TRBV25-1 and TRBJ2-7; a possible D gene is TRBD2 (5 bases). Looked up from germline, CDR1 is MGHDK and CDR2 is SYGVNS. The CDR3 extends over 14 amino acids. V was trimmed by 0 bases and J by 7 bases, leaving 13 bases between them. In nucleotides, the CDR3 is TGTGCCAGCAGTGAATACCCGGCCCCGGGGGAGCAGTACTTC. Residues: CASSEYPAPGEQYF.

The chain uses TRBV6-4 and TRBJ2-3; 7 nucleotides agree with TRBD2. Germline CDR1 reads MRHNA; CDR2 reads SNTAGT. This CDR3 has 18 amino acids. V shed 0 bases and J 2 bases; nucleotides not matched to a gene: 11. In nucleotides, the CDR3 is TGTGCCAGCAGTGACTCTTATTTAGAGCAGCGGGACACAGATACGCAGTATTTT. Its translation: CASSDSYLEQRDTDTQYF.

This clone was detected only a few times. The chain employs TRBV30 and TRBJ1-5; the match to TRBD1 covers 11 bases. CDR3 length: 16 residues. V lost 2 bases, J lost 2 bases, and 5 bases stayed unmatched. The V gene's germline CDR1 is GTSNPN and CDR2 SVGIG (reference sequence). The CDR3 region is CAWSRDRGYGNQPQHF. CDR3 nucleotides: TGTGCCTGGAGTCGGGACAGGGGGTACGGCAATCAGCCCCAGCATTTT.

The gene calls are TRBV19 and TRBJ1-1; D gene ambiguous. Germline assignment: CDR1 LNHDA and CDR2 SQIVND (reference sequence). The CDR3 loop spans 14 amino acids. Trimming took 7 bases from V and 3 from J, leaving 15 bases between them. This CDR3 reads CASTACSNYTEAFF. DNA for the CDR3: TGTGCCAGTACGGCGTGCTCCAACTACACTGAAGCTTTCTTT.

CDR3 protein: CASSLGVAGGWTDTQYF. The CDR3 bases are TGTGCCAGCAGCTTAGGGGTAGCGGGAGGTTGGACAGATACGCAGTATTTT. This chain connects TRBV11-2 to TRBJ2-3; 10 bases are shared with TRBD2. There are 17 residues in the CDR3. Looked up from germline, CDR1 is SGHAT and CDR2 is FQNNGV. V lost 1 base and J lost 3; bases outside the gene matches: 7.

The chain recombines TRBV21-1 with TRBJ1-1; the table calls TRBD1, which could not be checked here. TRBV21-1 is an annotated pseudogene. CDR3 length: 14 amino acids. CDR3 nucleotides: TGTGCCAGCAGCAAAGGACATATGAACACTGAAGCTTTCTTT. Translation gives CASSKGHMNTEAFF.

Here the CDR3 reads CASSLVGDNSPLHF. The CDR3 region has the DNA TGCGCCAGCAGCTTGGTAGGGGATAATTCACCCCTCCACTTT. V gene TRBV5-1 combines with J gene TRBJ1-6; D may be TRBD1 (5 bases). Germline CDR1 is SGHRS and CDR2 is YFSETQ. V was clipped by 0 bases and J by 5 bases, with 6 bases between them. The CDR3 loop spans 14 amino acids.

The rearrangement links TRBV27 to TRBJ2-7; TRBD2 aligns across 7 bases. In germline, CDR1 is MNHEY, CDR2 SMNVEV (reference sequence). V gave up 1 base and J gave up 5 bases; unmatched junction bases: 11. The CDR3 has 16 amino acids. CDR3 residues: CASSLFPSAGVDEQYF. The DNA of the CDR3 is TGTGCCAGCAGTTTATTCCCTAGTGCGGGAGTGGACGAGCAGTACTTC.

The sample holds one count of this clone. The CDR3 sequence: CASSFQTAFMGGYTF. The DNA of the CDR3 is TGTGCCAGCAGCTTCCAGACAGCCTTTATGGGCGGCTACACCTTC. The J gene is TRBJ1-2, the V gene TRBV5-6; tentative D call: TRBD1 (5 bases). V was cut by 2 bases and J by 8 bases, with 19 bases left in between. Germline V gene lookup returns CDR1 SGHDT and CDR2 YYEEEE. The CDR3 covers 15 residues.

V is TRBV27 and J is TRBJ2-3, with TRBD1 identical over 9 bases. CDR3 length equals 17 residues. Germline V gene data show CDR1 as MNHEY and CDR2 as SMNVEV (reference sequence). J gave up 1 base and V 4 bases, and 9 bases lay outside the gene matches. Written as DNA, the CDR3 is TGTGCCAGCAGTTCGGGCGCGCGGGACAGGGGCACAGATACGCAGTATTTT. Protein sequence: CASSSGARDRGTDTQYF.

The gene calls are TRBV11-2 and TRBJ2-1; 7 bases are a match to TRBD2. The CDR3 length is 20 residues. Germline V gene lookup returns CDR1 SGHAT and CDR2 FQNNGV. Trimming took 0 bases from V and 0 from J; bases not matched to a gene: 14. In DNA form, the CDR3 reads TGTGCCAGCAGCTTAGAGGTCCTTTCGGGTAGCGGGTCCTCCTACAATGAGCAGTTCTTC. Translating gives CASSLEVLSGSGSSYNEQFF.

The rearrangement uses TRBV28 and TRBJ1-5; 7 bases are shared with TRBD1. Trimming cost V 0 bases and J 4 bases; bases outside gene matches: 6. The germline V gene encodes CDR1 MDHEN and CDR2 SYDVKM. The length of the CDR3 is 16 residues. CDR3 amino acids: CASSLWRDSRNQPQHF. The CDR3 DNA is TGTGCCAGCAGTTTATGGCGGGACAGCCGTAATCAGCCCCAGCATTTT.

The CDR3: CASSDGPLAMINRGYEQYF. The CDR3 DNA is TGTGCCAGCAGTGATGGGCCCCTTGCTATGATCAACCGAGGGTACGAGCAGTACTTC. The V call is TRBV6-1, the J call TRBJ2-7; a weak D match, TRBD2 (5 bases). V lost 3 bases and J 4 bases, leaving 28 bases between the germline ends. Per germline, CDR1 MNHNS and CDR2 SASEGT. The CDR3 extends over 19 amino acids.

The V gene is TRBV4-3, the J gene TRBJ1-1; D remains ambiguous. The V end lost 5 bases, the J end lost 1 base, and 23 bases lay between the germline ends. Germline V gene lookup returns CDR1 LGHNA and CDR2 YSLEER. CDR3 length equals 18 residues. The DNA of the CDR3 is TGCGCCAGCAGCGAAGGCCAGCCGGGCCCTGATCGGAACACTGAAGCTTTCTTT. Protein sequence: CASSEGQPGPDRNTEAFF.

The rearrangement links TRBV4-1 to TRBJ2-7; TRBD2 aligns across 9 bases. The length of the CDR3 is 13 residues. Trimming at V came to 2 bases and at J to 7 bases, leaving 3 bases not matched to a gene. Germline CDR1 is MGHRA and CDR2 is YSYEKL. The CDR3 here is CASSQRREGEQYF. The CDR3 bases are TGCGCCAGCAGCCAACGGCGGGAGGGGGAGCAGTACTTC.

This rearrangement joins TRBV5-4 to TRBJ1-1; 10 bases fit TRBD1. Germline trimming cut 1 base from V and 6 bases from J; bases unmatched to any gene: 15. In germline, CDR1 is SGHNT, CDR2 YYREEE (reference sequence). This CDR3 has 18 residues. CDR3 amino acids: CASSLLEGQGECIAEAFF. Here the CDR3 DNA reads TGTGCCAGCAGCTTGTTGGAAGGACAGGGGGAATGTATCGCTGAAGCTTTCTTT.

V gene TRBV5-4 combines with J gene TRBJ1-2; D unclear. This CDR3 spans 12 amino acids. Trimming shortened V by 4 bases and J by 4 bases, and 8 bases separated the two germline ends. Germline V gene lookup returns CDR1 SGHNT and CDR2 YYREEE (reference sequence). CDR3 DNA sequence: TGTGCCAGCAGCGAAAGTAGCTATGGCTACACCTTC. As protein: CASSESSYGYTF.

The V and J genes are TRBV6-4 and TRBJ2-3; TRBD1 agrees at 9 bases. V trimming: 8 bases; J trimming: 0 bases; junction bases outside the gene matches: 12. The CDR3 is 17 residues long. Germline V gives CDR1 MRHNA, CDR2 SNTAGT. CDR3 bases: TGTGCCAGCGTAGGGACAGGGAGAGACTCTAGCACAGATACGCAGTATTTT. Translated: CASVGTGRDSSTDTQYF.

The V and J genes are TRBV10-2 and TRBJ1-3; D gene uncertain. V was cut by 0 bases and J by 1 base, with 22 bases left in between. The CDR3 has 20 amino acids. Germline V lookup: CDR1 WSHSY, CDR2 SAAADI. The CDR3 sequence: CASSESRTRGKLESGNTIYF. The CDR3 coding sequence is TGCGCCAGCAGTGAGTCCCGGACCCGGGGAAAGCTCGAGTCTGGAAACACCATATATTTT.

In its sample, this clone was seen once. The chain employs TRBV4-3 and TRBJ2-3; D unclear. The CDR3 is 17 amino acids. Germline-derived CDR1 and CDR2 are LGHNA and YSLEER. V lost 3 bases and J lost 4, with 20 bases in between. CDR3 sequence (DNA): TGCGCCAGCAGCCAGGAGAAGGAAGCCCCGGGCGCAGATACGCAGTATTTT. It translates to CASSQEKEAPGADTQYF.

This clone was counted once. The chain is built from TRBV9 and TRBJ1-1; possibly TRBD1 for D (5 bases). Germline assignment: CDR1 SGDLS and CDR2 YYNGEE. This CDR3 comprises 15 residues. Trimming cost V 0 bases and J 1 base, with 10 bases left between them. The CDR3 loop is CASSVVGGRNTEAFF. The CDR3 DNA reads TGTGCCAGCAGCGTAGTCGGGGGACGGAACACTGAAGCTTTCTTT.

The J gene is TRBJ2-3, the V gene TRBV7-9; D unclear. The V gene's germline CDR1 is SEHNR and CDR2 FQNEAQ (reference sequence). Trimming removed 5 bases from V and 5 bases from J, with 20 bases in between. The CDR3 is 16 residues long. The CDR3 DNA is TGTGCCAGCAGCGGCCGTTCACGGTTCGGTGGAGATACGCAGTATTTT. It is translated as CASSGRSRFGGDTQYF.

The genes are TRBV28 and TRBJ2-1, with a weak D call TRBD2 (6 bases). The CDR3 length is 18 residues. From germline, CDR1 is MDHEN and CDR2 SYDVKM. V dropped 5 bases and J dropped 6 bases, with 26 bases sitting between them. CDR3 in DNA: TGTGCCAGCAGTATCCCCCGGGGGTACGAGCGTGCCTTCAATGAGCAGTTCTTC. Protein product: CASSIPRGYERAFNEQFF.

The rearrangement links TRBV4-1 to TRBJ1-5, with D maybe TRBD1 (6 bases). Germline CDR1 and CDR2: MGHRA and YSYEKL. V lost 2 bases, J lost 0 bases, and 23 bases lay in between. CDR3 length equals 20 residues. CDR3 coding DNA: TGCGCCAGCAGCCAACATTCAATCCCGACAGGAGTCAATAGCAATCAGCCCCAGCATTTT. It codes for CASSQHSIPTGVNSNQPQHF.